Following are 26 T cell receptor beta chains from one sample sequenced in a study of T cells in narcolepsy. The table came from immunoSEQ multiplex PCR; TCRdb's copy has only in-frame clones and leaves some out. The sample has approximately 32,000 clones, approximately 86% seen once. The sequenced material came from CD45RA- memory CD4+ T cells from PBMCs. Receptors were obtained from a human donor with narcolepsy.

The J gene is TRBJ2-7, the V gene TRBV7-2; 12 nucleotides agree with TRBD1. The CDR3 runs to 15 residues. Germline V lookup: CDR1 SGHTA, CDR2 FQGNSA. The trim removed 2 bases at V and 6 bases at J, leaving 5 bases unmatched. The CDR3 DNA follows: TGTGCCAGCAGCTTAATGGGACAGGGGGCTCTCGAGCAGTACTTC. Its translation: CASSLMGQGALEQYF.

The V gene is TRBV4-2, the J gene TRBJ2-7; possibly TRBD2 for D (5 bases). Trimming stripped 1 base from V and 1 base from J, with 14 bases between. The germline V gene has CDR1 LGHNA and CDR2 YNFKEQ. The CDR3 spans 16 residues. The CDR3 sequence is CASSQGEADRSYEQYF. The CDR3 DNA reads TGTGCCAGCAGCCAAGGGGAAGCGGACCGTTCCTACGAGCAGTACTTC.

The rearrangement links TRBV27 to TRBJ2-5; D ambiguous. V lost 0 bases to trimming and J lost 7 bases, with 15 bases between them. Germline V gene sequence: CDR1 MNHEY, CDR2 SMNVEV (reference sequence). The CDR3 has 15 amino acids. The CDR3, as DNA: TGTGCCAGCAGTTTATCATGGCAGACAAGAGGGACCCAGTACTTC. The encoded protein is CASSLSWQTRGTQYF.

This clone was picked up one time. The chain joins TRBV5-6 to TRBJ1-4; 8 bases line up with TRBD1. CDR3 length: 14 amino acids. The J segment lost 7 bases and the V segment lost 3 bases, leaving 5 bases of the junction unmatched. Germline CDR1 and CDR2: SGHDT and YYEEEE. For the CDR3, the DNA is TGTGCCAGCAGCTCATTAACAGGGGGTGAAAAACTGTTTTTT. Amino acid sequence: CASSSLTGGEKLFF.

The chain is built from TRBV5-1 and TRBJ2-2, with no clear D. The V gene lost 0 bases and the J gene lost 4 bases, with 10 bases spanning the gap. Germline V lookup: CDR1 SGHRS, CDR2 YFSETQ. The CDR3 loop spans 15 amino acids. The CDR3 DNA reads as TGCGCCAGCAGCTTGGACGGCAGGAGCACCGGGGAGCTGTTTTTT. Translated, it gives CASSLDGRSTGELFF.

Worth noting for this clone: One junction end does not reproduce the germline sequence, and a read error may be involved. This chain joins TRBV28 and TRBJ2-6, with TRBD2 as a possible D gene (7 bases). This CDR3 comprises 14 residues. Germline CDR1 and CDR2: MDHEN and SYDVKM. CDR3 nucleotides: TGTGCCAGCAGTCCGACCCGGGGGGCCAACGCCCTGACTTTC. This gives the protein CASSPTRGANALTF.

This clone was picked up one time. The gene calls are TRBV28 and TRBJ2-5, with TRBD1 matching over 9 bases. V gave up 9 bases and J gave up 2 bases; unmatched junction bases: 10. The CDR3 runs 15 residues. CDR1 is MDHEN, CDR2 SYDVKM, per germline. CDR3 nucleotides: TGTGCCAGGCCGGGGACAGGGAGAACTCAAGAGACCCAGTACTTC. It specifies CARPGTGRTQETQYF.

J is TRBJ1-2 and V is TRBV10-3, with D maybe TRBD1 (5 bases). Germline lookup yields CDR1 ENHRY and CDR2 SYGVKD. V lost 4 bases and J 4 bases, leaving 10 bases between the germline ends. This CDR3 is 13 amino acids long. CDR3 sequence: CAISAGIGYGYTF. CDR3 in DNA: TGTGCCATCAGTGCAGGGATCGGCTATGGCTACACCTTC.

The chain joins TRBV2 to TRBJ1-1; the D is unclear. The germline V gene encodes CDR1 SNHLY and CDR2 FYNNEI. The CDR3 is made up of 14 amino acids. With 0 bases removed from V and 4 bases from J, the gap between germline ends came to 9 bases. CDR3 amino acids: CASSEAERATEAFF. The CDR3 DNA follows: TGTGCCAGCAGTGAAGCGGAGAGGGCCACTGAAGCTTTCTTT.

This clone has more than one count but fewer than ten. The V and J genes are TRBV6-1 and TRBJ2-7; the D call may be TRBD1 or TRBD2 (5 bases each). CDR3 length equals 14 residues. The germline gives CDR1 MNHNS, CDR2 SASEGT. The V and J ends lost 5 bases and 3 bases respectively, with 14 bases between them. CDR3 DNA: TGTGCCAGCAGTCTTTGGGGGAGCGGCTACGAGCAGTACTTC. It encodes CASSLWGSGYEQYF.

The V and J genes are TRBV7-2 and TRBJ1-3; 7 nucleotides match TRBD1. Germline V gene sequence: CDR1 SGHTA, CDR2 FQGNSA. The trim removed 2 bases at V and 2 bases at J, leaving 9 bases unmatched. The CDR3 covers 17 residues. The CDR3 protein is CASSLPPQGRTGNTIYF. The CDR3 DNA reads TGTGCCAGCAGCTTACCCCCACAGGGGAGGACTGGAAACACCATATATTTT.

The chain uses TRBV30 and TRBJ2-2, with D uncertain. Germline CDR1 reads GTSNPN; CDR2 reads SVGIG (reference sequence). Trimming stripped 1 base from V and 3 bases from J, with 9 bases between. This CDR3 region has 14 residues. The CDR3 DNA follows: TGTGCCTGGAGTGCGGGCAGCTACACCGGGGAGCTGTTTTTT. Translated: CAWSAGSYTGELFF.

Notes on this clone: The same CDR3 also results from other DNA sequences found in this sample. V gene TRBV2 combines with J gene TRBJ2-4, with D uncertain. Germline V gene lookup returns CDR1 SNHLY and CDR2 FYNNEI. The germline V and J ends were trimmed by 8 bases and 2 bases, with 10 bases remaining between them. This CDR3 is 13 amino acids long. The CDR3 bases are TGTGCCAGCGTCCGAGACACCAAAAACATTCAGTACTTC. Its protein is CASVRDTKNIQYF.

The DNA for the CDR3 is TGTGCCAGCAGCTTGGTTCGAGCAGGCTCCTCTGGGGCCAACGTCCTGACTTTC. Its translation is CASSLVRAGSSGANVLTF. The chain links TRBV5-5 to TRBJ2-6, with D uncertain. The CDR3 consists of 18 residues. Germline lookup yields CDR1 SGHKS and CDR2 YYEKEE (reference sequence). V lost 0 bases to trimming and J lost 0 bases, with 13 bases between them.

The chain joins TRBV5-1 to TRBJ2-5, with 7 nucleotides matching TRBD1. Germline lookup yields CDR1 SGHRS and CDR2 YFSETQ. The CDR3 is 14 amino acids. After removal of 4 bases from V and 4 bases from J, the junction contained 7 bases not matched to a gene. This chain's CDR3 is CASSPGGAGETQYF. CDR3 in DNA: TGCGCCAGCAGCCCAGGGGGTGCCGGAGAGACCCAGTACTTC. Combining the CDR3 with reference TRBV5-1 and TRBJ2-5 gives the whole variable domain KAGVTQTPRYLIKTRGQQVTLSCSPISGHRSVSWYQQTPGQGLQFLFEYFSETQRNKGNFPGRFSGRQFSNSRSEMNVSTLELGDSALYLCASSPGGAGETQYFGPGTRLLVL.

CDR3 region: CASTGGAGDTQYF. DNA for the CDR3: TGTGCCAGCACAGGCGGGGCGGGCGATACGCAGTATTTT. This chain joins TRBV6-1 and TRBJ2-3; the D gene is possibly TRBD2 (6 bases). Trimming removed 7 bases at V and 6 bases at J, with 14 bases between. The CDR3 has 13 residues. Germline lookup yields CDR1 MNHNS and CDR2 SASEGT.

This chain links TRBV6-6 with TRBJ1-2, with TRBD1 as a possible D gene (5 bases). Trimming left V 7 bases short and J 6 bases short, with 24 bases between. CDR1 and CDR2 (germline): MNHNY, SVGAGI (reference sequence). There are 16 residues in the CDR3. The CDR3 DNA sequence: TGTGCCAGCACCGCATCACTCCAGGGAGGTGCGGATGGCTACACCTTC. Amino acids: CASTASLQGGADGYTF.

V is TRBV27 and J is TRBJ2-7; possible D gene TRBD1, 5 bases. Germline CDR1 is MNHEY and CDR2 is SMNVEV (reference sequence). The CDR3 is made up of 17 amino acids. V dropped 4 bases and J dropped 0 bases, with 19 bases sitting between them. CDR3 loop: CASSYLPSTGSSYEQYF. CDR3 coding DNA: TGTGCCAGCAGTTATTTACCGTCTACAGGTTCCTCCTACGAGCAGTACTTC.

The chain carries TRBV5-4 and TRBJ2-5, with 11 bases aligning to TRBD2. The CDR3 sequence is 15 residues long. Germline V gene lookup returns CDR1 SGHNT and CDR2 YYREEE (reference sequence). With 4 bases clipped from V and 3 bases from J, the junction kept 5 bases outside the gene matches. The CDR3 DNA reads as TGTGCCAGCAGCGTGACTAGCGGGATAGAAGAGACCCAGTACTTC. It specifies CASSVTSGIEETQYF.

Regarding this clone: An end of the junction does not agree with germline; a read error may underlie this. The CDR3 loop is CACSYSSMVQPQHF. For the CDR3, the DNA is TGTGCCTGCAGTTACTCGAGTATGGTTCAGCCCCAGCATTTT. The chain couples TRBV6-6 to TRBJ1-5; no reliable D call. Germline lookup yields CDR1 MNHNY and CDR2 SVGAGI (reference sequence). The CDR3 length is 14 residues.

The chain uses TRBV28 and TRBJ2-5; either TRBD1 or TRBD2 may supply D (5 bases each). Germline loops: CDR1 MDHEN, CDR2 SYDVKM. V was shortened by 2 bases and J by 5 bases, with 15 bases between the two germline ends. CDR3 length equals 15 residues. CDR3 protein: CASSLGNRLAETQYF. The CDR3, as DNA: TGTGCCAGCAGTTTAGGAAACAGGTTAGCGGAGACCCAGTACTTC. The variable domain in full, completed from reference TRBV28 and TRBJ2-5, reads DVKVTQSSRYLVKRTGEKVFLECVQDMDHENMFWYRQDPGLGLRLIYFSYDVKMKEKGDIPEGYSVSREKKERFSLILESASTNQTSMYLCASSLGNRLAETQYFGPGTRLLVL.

This chain links TRBV19 with TRBJ1-2; D is unclear. Germline V gives CDR1 LNHDA, CDR2 SQIVND (reference sequence). This CDR3 contains 15 residues. V was pared by 6 bases and J by 5 bases, with 19 bases between. The CDR3 spells CASRPHSRWEYGYTF. The CDR3 bases are TGTGCCAGTAGACCCCACTCAAGGTGGGAGTATGGCTACACCTTC.

The chain has TRBV30 and TRBJ1-3; TRBD1 matches 7 bases. Germline CDR1 GTSNPN, CDR2 SVGIG (reference sequence). The CDR3 consists of 13 residues. The ends lost 4 bases at V and 7 bases at J; junction bases unmatched: 7. The CDR3 reads CAWKVQGGNTIYF. The CDR3, as DNA: TGTGCCTGGAAAGTCCAGGGGGGCAACACCATATATTTT.

The chain is built from TRBV7-2 and TRBJ2-2; D might be TRBD2 (7 bases). V dropped 10 bases and J dropped 4 bases, with 16 bases sitting between them. Germline V CDR1 and CDR2: SGHTA, FQGNSA. This CDR3 is built from 14 residues. In nucleotides, the CDR3 is TGTGCCACCAAGGGGGGGGCGAGCACCGGGGAGCTGTTTTTT. Translating it yields CATKGGASTGELFF.

V gene TRBV5-4 combines with J gene TRBJ2-3, with 12 positions matching TRBD2. Germline V gene lookup returns CDR1 SGHNT and CDR2 YYREEE (reference sequence). Trimming at V came to 4 bases and at J to 1 base, leaving 4 bases not matched to a gene. The CDR3 has 16 residues. The DNA for the CDR3 is TGTGCCAGCAGCACTCGACTAGCGGGAGGCACAGATACGCAGTATTTT. This codes for CASSTRLAGGTDTQYF.

The chain employs TRBV7-2 and TRBJ1-2; D unresolved. V lost 1 base, J lost 8 bases, and 17 bases lay in between. The CDR3 runs 15 residues. Germline CDR1 is SGHTA and CDR2 is FQGNSA. Here the CDR3 DNA reads TGTGCCAGCAGCTTAGTCTTGGTAGGGAGTATCGGCTACACCTTC. Amino acid sequence: CASSLVLVGSIGYTF.